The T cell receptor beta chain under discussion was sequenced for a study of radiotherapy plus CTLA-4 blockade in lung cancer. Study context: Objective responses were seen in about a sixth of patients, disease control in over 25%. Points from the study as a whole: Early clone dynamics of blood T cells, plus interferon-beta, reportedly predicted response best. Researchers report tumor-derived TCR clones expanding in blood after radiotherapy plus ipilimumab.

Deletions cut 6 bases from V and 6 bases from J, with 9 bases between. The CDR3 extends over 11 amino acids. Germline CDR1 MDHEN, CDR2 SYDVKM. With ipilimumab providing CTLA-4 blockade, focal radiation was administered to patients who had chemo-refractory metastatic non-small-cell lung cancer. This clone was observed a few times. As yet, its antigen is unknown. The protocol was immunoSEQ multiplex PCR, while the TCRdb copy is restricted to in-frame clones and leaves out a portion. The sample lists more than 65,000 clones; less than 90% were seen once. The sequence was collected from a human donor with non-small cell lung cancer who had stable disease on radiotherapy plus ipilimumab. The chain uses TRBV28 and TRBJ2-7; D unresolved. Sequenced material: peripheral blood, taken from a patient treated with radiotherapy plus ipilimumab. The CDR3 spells CASSLKGEQYF. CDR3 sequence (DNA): TGTGCCAGCAGCTTAAAGGGCGAGCAGTACTTC.